These T cell receptor beta chains were read from a single sample in a study of blood T cell repertoires in COVID-19. Produced via immunoSEQ multiplex PCR; TCRdb's table is partial and in-frame only. The data hold 90,000 to 120,000 clones, with over 75% observed a single time. The sample consisted of peripheral blood. The receptors shown here come from a woman between 65 and 79 years old with acute or convalescent COVID-19. The CDR3 runs from the conserved cysteine through the conserved F or W. Fields, in order: CDR3 protein, J gene, V gene.

CDR3aa: CASSLNRVHNSPLHF
j_gene: TRBJ1-6
v_gene: TRBV7-2

CDR3aa: CASSGGQSYGYTF
j_gene: TRBJ1-2
v_gene: TRBV5-4

CDR3aa: CASRGFEGSYGYTF
j_gene: TRBJ1-2
v_gene: TRBV19

CDR3aa: CASSLGSLAGDSEQYF
j_gene: TRBJ2-7
v_gene: TRBV7-6

CDR3aa: CASSRGTGGYTGELFF
j_gene: TRBJ2-2
v_gene: TRBV5-4

CDR3aa: CASSQDSYGYTF
j_gene: TRBJ1-2
v_gene: TRBV3-1/TRBV3-2

CDR3aa: CASSPTASTDTQYF
j_gene: TRBJ2-3
v_gene: TRBV7-3

CDR3aa: CASSVFENSPLHF
j_gene: TRBJ1-6
v_gene: TRBV3-1/TRBV3-2

CDR3aa: CSVRGTGGAEYF
j_gene: TRBJ2-7
v_gene: TRBV29-1

CDR3aa: CASSLTGQNTEAFF
j_gene: TRBJ1-1
v_gene: TRBV7-3

CDR3aa: CASSSGQGTYGYTF
j_gene: TRBJ1-2
v_gene: TRBV5-1

CDR3aa: CASSLLDRGGTEAFF
j_gene: TRBJ1-1
v_gene: TRBV27

CDR3aa: CASGLGGSGNTIYF
j_gene: TRBJ1-3
v_gene: TRBV12-5

CDR3aa: CASSGGLAGSTDTQYF
j_gene: TRBJ2-3
v_gene: TRBV10-1

CDR3aa: CASSSRRTSGRGSREQYF
j_gene: TRBJ2-7
v_gene: TRBV7-2

CDR3aa: CASNAGVLDGYTF
j_gene: TRBJ1-2
v_gene: TRBV19

CDR3aa: CASSRPNRWDTGELFF
j_gene: TRBJ2-2
v_gene: TRBV28

CDR3aa: CASSSDRQGHF
j_gene: TRBJ2-7
v_gene: TRBV7-9

CDR3aa: CAISESPSGVGGEQFF
j_gene: TRBJ2-1
v_gene: TRBV10-3

CDR3aa: CASRPGAANTEAFF
j_gene: TRBJ1-1
v_gene: TRBV28

CDR3aa: CASSPGLAGGNEQFF
j_gene: TRBJ2-1
v_gene: TRBV18

CDR3aa: CASRKREGRDTQYF
j_gene: TRBJ2-3
v_gene: TRBV19

CDR3aa: CASRSGSSNEQFF
j_gene: TRBJ2-1
v_gene: TRBV4-1

CDR3aa: CATSRAPQGYEKLFF
j_gene: TRBJ1-4
v_gene: TRBV15

CDR3aa: CASSQSGTTYEQYF
j_gene: TRBJ2-7
v_gene: TRBV10-2

CDR3aa: CASSEQRSALNNEQFF
j_gene: TRBJ2-1
v_gene: TRBV6-2/TRBV6-3

CDR3aa: CASSQGGREQPQHF
j_gene: TRBJ1-5
v_gene: TRBV3-1/TRBV3-2

CDR3aa: CASSRTGTPNTEAFF
j_gene: TRBJ1-1
v_gene: TRBV6-5

CDR3aa: CASGLVGLSGYTF
j_gene: TRBJ1-2
v_gene: TRBV12-5

CDR3aa: CASSGGLISSYEQYF
j_gene: TRBJ2-7
v_gene: TRBV5-1

CDR3aa: CASSPATGTENTEAFF
j_gene: TRBJ1-1
v_gene: TRBV27

CDR3aa: CASRPGQGRYGYTF
j_gene: TRBJ1-2
v_gene: TRBV2

CDR3aa: CASSNRDRGGEQYF
j_gene: TRBJ2-7
v_gene: TRBV19

CDR3aa: CASSNQGRRLNTEAFF
j_gene: TRBJ1-1
v_gene: TRBV19

CDR3aa: CASSPPSGGLAINEQFF
j_gene: TRBJ2-1
v_gene: TRBV18

CDR3aa: CASSIVAGPYNEQFF
j_gene: TRBJ2-1
v_gene: TRBV19

CDR3aa: CATSSGTVTTEAFF
j_gene: TRBJ1-1
v_gene: TRBV24-1

CDR3aa: CASSYEVNYGYTF
j_gene: TRBJ1-2
v_gene: TRBV28

CDR3aa: CASSLGGQGEKLFF
j_gene: TRBJ1-4
v_gene: TRBV28

CDR3aa: CASSLEGQLYNEQFF
j_gene: TRBJ2-1
v_gene: TRBV27

CDR3aa: CASSLRGTATLMNTEAFF
j_gene: TRBJ1-1
v_gene: TRBV14

CDR3aa: CASSLDILITDTQYF
j_gene: TRBJ2-3
v_gene: TRBV5-1

CDR3aa: CASSRRAGRGYTF
j_gene: TRBJ1-2
v_gene: TRBV5-6

CDR3aa: CASSGRSRGGPGEQFF
j_gene: TRBJ2-1
v_gene: TRBV6-2/TRBV6-3

CDR3aa: CASPRGSKGTGELFF
j_gene: TRBJ2-2
v_gene: TRBV7-9

CDR3aa: CASNQAGTNYGYTF
j_gene: TRBJ1-2
v_gene: TRBV19